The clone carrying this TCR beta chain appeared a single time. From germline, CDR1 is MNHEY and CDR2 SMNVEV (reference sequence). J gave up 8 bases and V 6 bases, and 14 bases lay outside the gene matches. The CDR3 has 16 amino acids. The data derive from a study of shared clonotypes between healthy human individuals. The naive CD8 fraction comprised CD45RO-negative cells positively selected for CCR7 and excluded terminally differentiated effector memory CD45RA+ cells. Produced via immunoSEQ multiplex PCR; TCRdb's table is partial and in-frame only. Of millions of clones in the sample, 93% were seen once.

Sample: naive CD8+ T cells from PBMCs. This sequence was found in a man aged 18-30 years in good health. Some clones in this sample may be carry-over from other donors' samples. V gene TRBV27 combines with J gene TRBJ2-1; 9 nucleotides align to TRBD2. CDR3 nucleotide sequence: TGTGCCAGCAGCCCCCTCCCCGGGACTAGCAAGGATGAGCAGTTCTTC. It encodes CASSPLPGTSKDEQFF.